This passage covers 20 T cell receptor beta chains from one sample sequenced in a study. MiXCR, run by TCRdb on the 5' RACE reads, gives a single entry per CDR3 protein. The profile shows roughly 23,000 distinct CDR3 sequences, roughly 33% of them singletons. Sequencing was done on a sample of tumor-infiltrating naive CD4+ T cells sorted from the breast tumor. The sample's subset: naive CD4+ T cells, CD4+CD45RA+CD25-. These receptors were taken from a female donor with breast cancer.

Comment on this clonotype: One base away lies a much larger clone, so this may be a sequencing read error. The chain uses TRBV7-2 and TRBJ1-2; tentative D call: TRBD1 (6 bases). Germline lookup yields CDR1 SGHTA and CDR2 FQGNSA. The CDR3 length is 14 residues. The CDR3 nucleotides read TGTGCCAGCAGCTCGACAGGTCTAGCCTATGGCTACGCCTTC. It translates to CASSSTGLAYGYAF. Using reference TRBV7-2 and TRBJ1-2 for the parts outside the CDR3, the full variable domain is GAGVSQSPSNKVTEKGKDVELRCDPISGHTALYWYRQSLGQGLEFLIYFQGNSAPDKSGLPSDRFSAERTGGSVSTLTIQRTQQEDSAVYLCASSSTGLAYGYAFGSGTRLTVV.

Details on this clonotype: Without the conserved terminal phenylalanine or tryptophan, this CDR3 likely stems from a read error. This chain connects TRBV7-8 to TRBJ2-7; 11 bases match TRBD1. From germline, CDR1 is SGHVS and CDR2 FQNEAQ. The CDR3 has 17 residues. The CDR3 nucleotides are TGTGCCAGCAGCGGCGCGCTGAGGACAGGGGGCTCCTATGAGCAGTACTCC. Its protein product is CASSGALRTGGSYEQYS.

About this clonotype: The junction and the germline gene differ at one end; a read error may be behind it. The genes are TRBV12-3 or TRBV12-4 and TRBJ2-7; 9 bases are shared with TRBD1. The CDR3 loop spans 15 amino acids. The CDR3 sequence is CASSSPGQGGYGQCF. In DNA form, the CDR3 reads TGTGCCAGCAGTTCCCCGGGACAGGGAGGCTACGGGCAGTGCTTC.

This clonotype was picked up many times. CDR3 DNA: TGTGCCAGCAGCGAAGGAGGGATCAGCTACGAGCAGTACTTC. Translating gives CASSEGGISYEQYF. The gene calls are TRBV7-2 and TRBJ2-7; weak D call: TRBD2 (6 bases). The CDR3 extends over 14 amino acids. The germline V gene has CDR1 SGHTA and CDR2 FQGNSA. Trimming cost V 5 bases and J 3 bases, with 14 bases left between them.

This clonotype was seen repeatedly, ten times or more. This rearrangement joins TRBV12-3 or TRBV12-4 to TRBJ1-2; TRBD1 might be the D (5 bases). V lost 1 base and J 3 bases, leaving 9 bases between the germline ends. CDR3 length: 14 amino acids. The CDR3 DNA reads TGTGCCAGCAGTTTAGTGCAGGGCTACTATGGCTACACCTTC. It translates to CASSLVQGYYGYTF.

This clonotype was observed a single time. This CDR3 is CASSYGTAGNTEAFF. CDR3 DNA sequence: TGTGCCAGCAGTTACGGGACTGCTGGAAACACTGAAGCTTTCTTT. The rearrangement joins TRBV6-5 to TRBJ1-1, with D tentatively TRBD1 (5 bases). The V end lost 2 bases, the J end lost 2 bases, and 12 bases lay between the germline ends. This CDR3 comprises 15 residues. The germline gives CDR1 MNHEY, CDR2 SVGAGI.

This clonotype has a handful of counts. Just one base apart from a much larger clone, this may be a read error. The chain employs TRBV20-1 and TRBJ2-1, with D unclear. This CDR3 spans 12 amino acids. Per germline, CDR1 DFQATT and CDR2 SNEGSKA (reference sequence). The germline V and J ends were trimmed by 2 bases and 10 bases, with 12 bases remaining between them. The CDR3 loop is CSARSGGREQFF. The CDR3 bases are TGCAGTGCTAGATCAGGCGGCAGGGAGCAGTTCTTC.

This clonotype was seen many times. The CDR3 nucleotides read TGCGCCAGCAGCCTGGGGGAGGGCACACCCGCTAACTATGGCTACACCTTC. Residues: CASSLGEGTPANYGYTF. This chain joins TRBV4-1 and TRBJ1-2; a weak D match, TRBD1 (5 bases). The CDR3 length is 17 residues. V lost 4 bases and J 0 bases, leaving 18 bases between the germline ends. Germline CDR1 MGHRA, CDR2 YSYEKL.

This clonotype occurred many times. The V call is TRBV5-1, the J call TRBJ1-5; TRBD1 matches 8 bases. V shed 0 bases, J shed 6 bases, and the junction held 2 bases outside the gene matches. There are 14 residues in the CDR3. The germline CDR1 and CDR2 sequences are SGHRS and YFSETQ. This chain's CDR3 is CASSLGQGSQPQHF. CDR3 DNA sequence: TGCGCCAGCAGCTTGGGACAGGGGAGTCAGCCCCAGCATTTT. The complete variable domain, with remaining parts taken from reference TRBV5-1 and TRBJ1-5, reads KAGVTQTPRYLIKTRGQQVTLSCSPISGHRSVSWYQQTPGQGLQFLFEYFSETQRNKGNFPGRFSGRQFSNSRSEMNVSTLELGDSALYLCASSLGQGSQPQHFGDGTRLSIL.

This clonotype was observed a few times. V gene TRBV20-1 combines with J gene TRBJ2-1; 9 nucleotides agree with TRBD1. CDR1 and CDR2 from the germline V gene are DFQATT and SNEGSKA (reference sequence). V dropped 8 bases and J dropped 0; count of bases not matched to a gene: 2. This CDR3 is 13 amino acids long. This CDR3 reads CSTGQGSYNEQFF. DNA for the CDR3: TGCAGTACGGGACAGGGCTCCTACAATGAGCAGTTCTTC.

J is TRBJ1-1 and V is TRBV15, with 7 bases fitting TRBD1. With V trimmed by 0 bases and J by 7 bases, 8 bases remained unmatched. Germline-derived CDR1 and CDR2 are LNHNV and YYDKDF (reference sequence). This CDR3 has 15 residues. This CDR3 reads CATSRDPPGGSEAFF. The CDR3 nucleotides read TGTGCCACCAGCAGAGATCCCCCAGGGGGGAGTGAAGCTTTCTTT.

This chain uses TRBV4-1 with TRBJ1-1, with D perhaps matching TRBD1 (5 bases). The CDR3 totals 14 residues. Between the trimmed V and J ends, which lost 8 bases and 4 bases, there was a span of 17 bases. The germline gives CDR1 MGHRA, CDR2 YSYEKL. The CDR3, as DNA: TGCGCCAGCCGTCAACGGGGGACGAGCACTGAAGCTTTCTTT. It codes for CASRQRGTSTEAFF.

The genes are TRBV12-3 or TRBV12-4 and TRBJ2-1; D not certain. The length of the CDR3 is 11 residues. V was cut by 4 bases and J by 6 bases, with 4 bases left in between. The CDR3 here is CASSWVNEQFF. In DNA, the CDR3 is TGTGCCAGCAGTTGGGTCAATGAGCAGTTCTTC.

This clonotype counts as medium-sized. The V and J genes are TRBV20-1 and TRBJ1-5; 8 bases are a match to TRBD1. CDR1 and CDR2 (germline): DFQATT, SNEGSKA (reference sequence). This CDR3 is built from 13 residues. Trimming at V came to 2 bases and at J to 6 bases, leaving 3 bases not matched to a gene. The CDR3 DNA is TGCAGTGCTAGACAGGGGGCCGGTCAGCCCCAGCATTTT. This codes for CSARQGAGQPQHF.

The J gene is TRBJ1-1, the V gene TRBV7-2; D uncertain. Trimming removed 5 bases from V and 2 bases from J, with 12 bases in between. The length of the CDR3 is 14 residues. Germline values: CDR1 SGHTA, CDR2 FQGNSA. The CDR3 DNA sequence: TGTGCCAGCAGCCGCCAATACAGTAACACTGAAGCTTTCTTT. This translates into CASSRQYSNTEAFF.

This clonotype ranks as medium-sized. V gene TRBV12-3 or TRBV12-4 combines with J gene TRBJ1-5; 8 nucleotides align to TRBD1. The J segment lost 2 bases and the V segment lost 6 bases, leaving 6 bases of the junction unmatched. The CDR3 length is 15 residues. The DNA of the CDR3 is TGTGCCAGCAGGCGACAGGGGACGGGCAATCAGCCCCAGCATTTT. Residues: CASRRQGTGNQPQHF.

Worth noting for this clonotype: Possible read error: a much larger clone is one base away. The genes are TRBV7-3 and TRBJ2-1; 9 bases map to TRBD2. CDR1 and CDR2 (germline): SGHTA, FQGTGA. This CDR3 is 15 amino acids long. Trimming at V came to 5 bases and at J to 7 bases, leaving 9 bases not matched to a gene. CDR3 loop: CASSHGTSRRNEQFF. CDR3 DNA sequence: TGTGCCAGCAGCCACGGGACTAGCAGGAGAAATGAGCAGTTCTTC.

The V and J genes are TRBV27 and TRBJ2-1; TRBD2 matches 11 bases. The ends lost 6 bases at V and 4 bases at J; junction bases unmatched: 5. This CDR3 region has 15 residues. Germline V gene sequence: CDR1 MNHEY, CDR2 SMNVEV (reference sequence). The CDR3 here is CASRLAGGPYNEQFF. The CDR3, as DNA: TGTGCCAGCAGGCTAGCGGGAGGTCCTTACAATGAGCAGTTCTTC.

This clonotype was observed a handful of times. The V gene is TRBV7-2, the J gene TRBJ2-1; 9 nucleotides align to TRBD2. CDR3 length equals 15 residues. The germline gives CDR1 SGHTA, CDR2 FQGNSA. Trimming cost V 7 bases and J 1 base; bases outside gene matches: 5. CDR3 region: CASILGLASYNEQFF. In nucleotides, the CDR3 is TGTGCCAGCATCCTGGGACTAGCATCCTACAATGAGCAGTTCTTC.

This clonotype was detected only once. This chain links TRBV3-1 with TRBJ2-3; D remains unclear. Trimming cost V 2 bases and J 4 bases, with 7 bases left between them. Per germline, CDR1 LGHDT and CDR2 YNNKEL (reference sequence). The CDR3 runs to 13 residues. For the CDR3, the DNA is TGTGCCAGCAGCCAAATAACGGCAGATACGCAGTATTTT. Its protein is CASSQITADTQYF.